This passage covers 7 T cell receptor beta chains from one sample sequenced in a study of T cell repertoires in cytomegalovirus infection. TCRdb re-called the reads with MiXCR, one entry per CDR3 protein. Of approximately 200,000 distinct CDR3 sequences listed, 28% were seen once; the top ten hold approximately 30%. The sequenced sample was PBMCs. The origin of the receptors is a human donor in good health (CMV status not recorded). Some clones in this sample may be carry-over from other donors' samples.

This sequence joins TRBV7-2 and TRBJ2-3; TRBD2 matches 9 bases. The V segment lost 5 bases and the J segment 6 bases; nucleotides outside the gene matches: 9. Per germline, CDR1 SGHTA and CDR2 FQGNSA. CDR3 length equals 15 residues. The CDR3 is CASSRLAGTRDTQYF. The CDR3 region has the DNA TGTGCCAGCAGCCGTCTAGCGGGGACTCGGGATACGCAGTATTTT.

This clonotype was found many times. One junction end does not reproduce the germline sequence, and a read error may be involved. The V and J genes are TRBV7-2 and TRBJ2-1, with D perhaps matching TRBD2 (6 bases). Per germline, CDR1 SGHTA and CDR2 FQGNSA. CDR3 length equals 15 residues. CDR3 loop: CASRLAVGSYNEQFF. CDR3 nucleotide sequence: TGTGCCAGCAGATTAGCGGTTGGCTCCTACAATGAGCAGTTCTTC.

CDR3 loop: CASRRTGLRTEAFF. The CDR3 nucleotides read TGTGCCAGCAGACGGACAGGGTTGCGAACTGAAGCTTTCTTT. The chain joins TRBV6-5 to TRBJ1-1; 8 nucleotides match TRBD1. After removal of 6 bases from V and 5 bases from J, the junction contained 8 bases not matched to a gene. The CDR3 spans 14 residues. The germline V gene has CDR1 MNHEY and CDR2 SVGAGI.

This clonotype appeared a few times. The chain has TRBV20-1 and TRBJ1-2, with unresolved D. Trimming removed 3 bases from V and 3 bases from J, with 11 bases in between. There are 13 residues in the CDR3. CDR1 DFQATT and CDR2 SNEGSKA come from the germline V gene (reference sequence). The DNA of the CDR3 is TGCAGTGCTAGTGGTCCACATCACTATGGCTACACCTTC. Translation gives CSASGPHHYGYTF.

This chain connects TRBV19 to TRBJ2-1, with a possible D match to TRBD2 (5 bases). Deletions cut 8 bases from V and 3 bases from J, with 14 bases between. The CDR3 contains 14 residues. From germline, CDR1 is LNHDA and CDR2 SQIVND (reference sequence). Written as DNA, the CDR3 is TGTGCCAGTTCTCCCGGACTCCACTACAATGAGCAGTTCTTC. Its translation is CASSPGLHYNEQFF. Drawing the rest from reference TRBV19 and TRBJ2-1, the complete variable domain is DGGITQSPKYLFRKEGQNVTLSCEQNLNHDAMYWYRQDPGQGLRLIYYSQIVNDFQKGDIAEGYSVSREKKESFPLTVTSAQKNPTAFYLCASSPGLHYNEQFFGPGTRLTVL.

This clonotype was found a few times. The rearrangement joins TRBV6-5 to TRBJ1-1; D is unclear. The CDR3 is 15 residues long. Germline CDR1 and CDR2: MNHEY and SVGAGI. The V end lost 0 bases, the J end lost 2 bases, and 10 bases lay between the germline ends. CDR3 sequence reads: CASSYSASINTEAFF. CDR3 in DNA: TGTGCCAGCAGTTACTCGGCCAGTATAAACACTGAAGCTTTCTTT.

The sample holds a few counts of this clonotype. The chain uses TRBV18 and TRBJ2-1, with TRBD1 matching over 11 bases. Unmatched junction bases numbered 4, after V lost 2 bases and J lost 4 bases. This CDR3 is built from 16 residues. Germline V gives CDR1 KGHSH, CDR2 LQKENI. The CDR3 sequence: CASSPAGTGGYNEQFF. DNA of the CDR3: TGTGCCAGCTCACCAGCCGGGACAGGGGGGTACAATGAGCAGTTCTTC.